The entry that follows covers one T cell receptor (beta chain) sequence. Its antigen remains undetermined. No base qualities exist here, and no much larger clone lies one base off it. The sample originates from a study of blood T cell repertoires in COVID-19 (dated by TCRdb to about 2020). Notes on the research overall: Samples from collaborators originated in the United States, Italy and Spain and spanned both the acute and convalescent phases of COVID-19. The material from the prospective study consisted of cDNA or gDNA derived from T cells, B-cell-depleted T cells, or PBMCs. The dataset comprised deeply sampled blood TCRbeta repertoires from subjects exposed to, actively infected with, or recovered from COVID-19. The repertoires were made available in a free public database intended to serve as a resource for research on the immune response to SARS-CoV-2. Samples came from the ongoing ImmuneRACE study (first 160 participants) plus 1,254 subjects from 6 global collaborators. A de-identified subject ID, COVID-19 status, age in years and sex were almost always included in the sample metadata. Where available, HLA class I and class II types were taken from metadata supplied by the sample provider and were not determined by assay-based typing.

Collaborating institutions collected whole blood in K2EDTA tubes following their own protocols. For TCRbeta analysis, collaborator samples were shipped as frozen whole blood, as isolated PBMCs, or as DNA extracted from either sample type. The CDR3 has 15 amino acids, counting the end cysteine and phenylalanine. The retained sequence is limited to the CDR3, 45 bases, with the frame set at the first base. Ends trimmed: V by 5 bases, J by 2 bases; bases unmatched to a gene: 10. According to the germline V gene, CDR1 reads SGHRS and CDR2 reads YFSETQ. General study outcomes and caveats: Clinical and demographic metadata were provided uncurated, with the amount varying by source and participant.

TCRbeta CDR3 regions were amplified from genomic DNA by means of the immunoSEQ Assay, a bias-controlled multiplex PCR. The source study handled its data this way. The number of nucleated cells in each sample was estimated from the amplification of reference gene primers within the assay. To quantify the absolute abundance of each unique TCRbeta CDR3 rearrangement, sequence reads were collapsed and filtered. For each sample, productive Simpson clonality was calculated as the square root of Simpson's diversity index over productive rearrangements. In TCRdb, the immuneACCESS table is reduced to in-frame sequences with V and J assigned. These tables do not hold every clone; where another copy was compared, an unresolved V gene accounts for under half, and the others remain unexplained. The D gene and trimming were derived from the DNA, and the V and J assignments and clone size from that table. A total of hundreds of thousands of clones appear in this sample, around four fifths of them only once. 4.1% of the sample rests with the top ten.

This chain joins TRBV5-1 to TRBJ2-7, and 7 junctional nucleotides match TRBD1. The TCR comes from a woman between 45 and 60 years old with active or convalescent COVID-19. The sequencing input was peripheral blood. The DNA sequence is given as TGCGCCAGCAGACTGACCGGGACAGTGACCTACGAGCAGTACTTC. Translated, it reads CASRLTGTVTYEQYF.